The rows below give T cell receptor beta chains drawn from one sample of a study of neurological immune-mediated disorders. TCRdb recomputed calls from the 5' RACE reads with MiXCR, one row per CDR3 protein. This table has 39,000 or so distinct CDR3 sequences, 2% to 3% appearing once. The sample was PBMCs. The source of these receptors is a man aged 25-45 years with multiple sclerosis. Each CDR3 is given with its conserved first and last residue. The D gene is left open where the match is weak. Where a row states a size, it is once, few, many or the class of an expanded clone; other rows omit it.

>TRBJ2-1|many|TRBV27|TRBD2
TGTGCCAGCAGTTCGCCTCTAGCGGGGGCAAATAATGAGCAGTTCTTC
CASSSPLAGANNEQFF
>TRBJ2-3|-|TRBV4-1|TRBD2
TGCGCCAGCAGCAGGTTGGAGCGGGGGGGCGGAGATACGCAGTATTTT
CASSRLERGGGDTQYF
>TRBJ2-2|many|TRBV5-1|-
TGCGCCAGCAGCCCGGCGGTGGGGACGAACACCGGGGAGCTGTTTTTT
CASSPAVGTNTGELFF
>TRBJ1-4|many|TRBV27|-
TGTGCCAGCAGTTTTAGGGTTTCCAGTCCGCCCGGGACCAATGAAAAACTGTTTTTT
CASSFRVSSPPGTNEKLFF
>TRBJ1-1|many|TRBV20-1|-
TGCAGTGCTAGTCCACCGAGGAACACTGAAGCTTTCTTT
CSASPPRNTEAFF
>TRBJ2-4|many|TRBV5-1|-
TGCGCCAGCAGCTTGGAGGGGCGAGACATTCAGTACTTC
CASSLEGRDIQYF
>TRBJ1-5|many|TRBV6-5|-
TGTGCCAGCAGTTACCAGGGATCGCATCAGCCCCAGCATTTT
CASSYQGSHQPQHF
>TRBJ2-5|many|TRBV7-3|-
TGTGCCAGCAGCTTGGGGGTCCAAGAGACCCAGTACTTC
CASSLGVQETQYF
>TRBJ2-2|many|TRBV7-2|TRBD2
TGTGCCAGCAGCTTAGGGCGTCCGGGACTAGCGGGAGTCGCCGGGGAGCTGTTTTTT
CASSLGRPGLAGVAGELFF
>TRBJ2-7|many|TRBV2|-
TGTGCCAGCAGTGAAGAGGCGCTATATTCAGGGTTCGACGAGCAGTACTTC
CASSEEALYSGFDEQYF
>TRBJ2-3|many|TRBV6-5|TRBD1
TGTGCCAGCAGACGGACAGGGGCAGATACGCAGTATTTT
CASRRTGADTQYF
>TRBJ1-1|many|TRBV12-3/TRBV12-4|TRBD1
TGTGCCAGCAGTTTAGGCTGGGACAGGGGGGGCACTGAAGCTTTCTTT
CASSLGWDRGGTEAFF
>TRBJ2-5|many|TRBV20-1|-
TGCAGTGCTAGAGAGGAGATAAGTGCGGGGTCCCGGACCCAGTACTTC
CSAREEISAGSRTQYF
>TRBJ1-1|-|TRBV5-5|-
TGTGCCAGCAGCTTTCAGGGAATGAACACTGAAGCTTTCTTT
CASSFQGMNTEAFF
>TRBJ2-3|many|TRBV7-6|-
TGTGCCAGCAGCCTTAGGGGCAGCACAGATACGCAGTATTTT
CASSLRGSTDTQYF
>TRBJ2-3|many|TRBV20-1|-
TGCAGTGCTAGTGTAAGCGAGGCAGATACGCAGTATTTT
CSASVSEADTQYF
>TRBJ2-1|many|TRBV28|-
TGTGCCAGCAGTTTACCCCTACAGTACAATGAGCAGTTCTTC
CASSLPLQYNEQFF
>TRBJ1-3|many|TRBV9|-
TGTGCCAGCAGCGTAGCGGGACAATCTGGAAACACCATATATTTT
CASSVAGQSGNTIYF
>TRBJ1-3|many|TRBV25-1|-
TGTGCTAAGGGGGGTAACTCTGGAAACACCATATATTTT
CAKGGNSGNTIYF
>TRBJ2-2|many|TRBV5-4|-
TGTGCCAGCAGCACTCGACAGGCCGGGGAGCTGTTTTTT
CASSTRQAGELFF
>TRBJ2-7|many|TRBV5-6|TRBD2
TGTGCCAGCAGCATGACTAGCGGGGCGACCCTCCTCCACCTCTACGAGCAGTACTTC
CASSMTSGATLLHLYEQYF
>TRBJ1-1|-|TRBV5-1|-
TGCGCCAGCCGAGGGGGGCATGAAGCTTTCTTT
CASRGGHEAFF
>TRBJ2-1|many|TRBV20-1|TRBD2
TGCAGTGCTGGAGAGGTGGCTAGCGGGGGCACCTACAATGAGCAGTTCTTC
CSAGEVASGGTYNEQFF
>TRBJ2-1|many|TRBV3-1|-
TGTGCCAGCAGCCTACCAGAGGGAAGTGAGCAGTTCTTC
CASSLPEGSEQFF
>TRBJ1-1|medium-sized|TRBV5-6|-
TGTGCCAGCAGCTTACCGAACACTGAAGCTTTCTTT
CASSLPNTEAFF
>TRBJ2-7|many|TRBV10-3|-
TGTGCCATCAGCCAGGGGCGCACCTACGAGCAGTACTTC
CAISQGRTYEQYF
>TRBJ2-1|many|TRBV5-1|TRBD2
TGCGCCAGCAGCGCAGCTAGCGGGAGGGCCAGCAGTGAGCAGTTCTTC
CASSAASGRASSEQFF
>TRBJ2-1|many|TRBV27|-
TGTGCCAGCAGTACCACGGACGGAGAGTACAATGAGCAGTTCTTC
CASSTTDGEYNEQFF
>TRBJ1-6|many|TRBV27|-
TGTGCCAGCAGTTTATCGTTCGGGAATTCACCCCTCCACTTT
CASSLSFGNSPLHF
>TRBJ2-2|many|TRBV5-6|-
TGTGCCAGCAGCTTATTCTTTCGGTCAACCGGGGAGCTGTTTTTT
CASSLFFRSTGELFF
>TRBJ2-7|-|TRBV25-1|-
TGTGCCAGCAGTGAACTCCACGGGACCTACGAGCAGTACTTC
CASSELHGTYEQYF
>TRBJ2-7|many|TRBV29-1|-
TGCAGCGTTGTAAAGCCGGTTACGTACGAGCAGTACTTC
CSVVKPVTYEQYF
>TRBJ1-1|many|TRBV5-1|TRBD1
TGCGCCAGCAGCTCCGGTATAGGACAGGGGGCTGAAGCTTTCTTT
CASSSGIGQGAEAFF
>TRBJ1-5|many|TRBV6-2/TRBV6-3|-
TGTGCCATTTCATTGGATAGCAATCAGCCCCAGCATTTT
CAISLDSNQPQHF